Below, 19 T cell receptor beta chains from the same sample are listed, as sequenced in a study of T cell responses to AZD1222 COVID-19 vaccine. Sequenced by immunoSEQ multiplex PCR; TCRdb stores in-frame clones only, minus some. The table has 150,000 to 200,000 clones, almost 95% seen once. The sequenced sample was peripheral blood, obtained on day 0 of AZD1222 vaccination. Receptors originate from an adult in good health.

This clone occurred once. The chain links TRBV12-3 or TRBV12-4 to TRBJ1-3; 8 nucleotides agree with TRBD1. CDR3 length: 12 amino acids. J gave up 8 bases and V 5 bases, and 2 bases lay outside the gene matches. Here the CDR3 DNA reads TGTGCCAGCAGTCAGGGGGCAGACACCATATATTTT. This encodes CASSQGADTIYF.

The V call is TRBV6-4, the J call TRBJ1-2; a weak D match, TRBD1 (5 bases). V was clipped by 5 bases and J by 0 bases, with 16 bases between them. CDR3 length equals 16 residues. Germline CDR1 is MRHNA and CDR2 is SNTAGT. CDR3 sequence: CASSRDSNIANYGYTF. CDR3 in DNA: TGTGCCAGCAGTCGTGACAGCAATATCGCTAACTATGGCTACACCTTC.

The chain employs TRBV24-1 and TRBJ2-7, with D unresolved. The V end was cut by 3 bases, the J end by 4 bases, with 15 bases between. Germline V gene lookup returns CDR1 KGHDR and CDR2 SFDVKD. The length of the CDR3 is 15 residues. The CDR3 sequence: CATSDRHSVGYEQYF. CDR3 sequence (DNA): TGTGCCACCAGTGATCGACACTCAGTAGGGTACGAGCAGTACTTC.

This rearrangement joins TRBV6-5 to TRBJ1-5; no clear D. The germline V and J ends were trimmed by 11 bases and 4 bases, with 9 bases remaining between them. The germline gives CDR1 MNHEY, CDR2 SVGAGI. The CDR3 has 11 residues. As DNA, the CDR3 is TGTGCCTCAGGTACTAATCAGCCCCAGCATTTT. Amino acid sequence: CASGTNQPQHF.

The V call is TRBV21-1, the J call TRBJ2-7; TRBD1, the table's D call, was not compared with the DNA. TRBV21-1 is described as a pseudogene. This CDR3 region has 16 residues. The CDR3, as DNA: TGTGCCAGCACCTACCTCGGACAGGGGGGTAGAGACGAGCAGTACTTC. Amino acids: CASTYLGQGGRDEQYF.

The chain combines TRBV20-1 with TRBJ2-3, with 11 bases matching TRBD2. The CDR3 runs to 15 residues. J was trimmed by 3 bases and V by 3 bases; bases with no gene match: 5. CDR1 and CDR2 from the germline V gene are DFQATT and SNEGSKA (reference sequence). The CDR3 protein is CSASSLAGGTDTQYF. DNA of the CDR3: TGCAGTGCTAGTTCCCTAGCGGGAGGAACAGATACGCAGTATTTT.

The chain couples TRBV7-3 to TRBJ2-3, with D maybe TRBD1 (6 bases). Germline V lookup: CDR1 SGHTA, CDR2 FQGTGA. This CDR3 is 15 amino acids long. Trimming cost V 3 bases and J 6 bases, with 16 bases left between them. The CDR3 DNA follows: TGTGCCAGCAGCTTGGAGCAGGGGCGCCCCGATACGCAGTATTTT. As protein: CASSLEQGRPDTQYF.

The chain couples TRBV13 to TRBJ2-1; 9 nucleotides align to TRBD2. The CDR3 has 14 residues. Germline V CDR1 and CDR2: PRHDT, FYEKMQ (reference sequence). Losses at the gene ends were 7 bases for V and 7 bases for J; bases not matched to a gene: 8. The CDR3 is CASIRAGGKNEQFF. Written as DNA, the CDR3 is TGTGCCAGCATAAGAGCGGGAGGAAAGAATGAGCAGTTCTTC.

V is TRBV28 and J is TRBJ2-1; 8 nucleotides line up with TRBD2. Losses at the gene ends were 8 bases for V and 0 bases for J; bases not matched to a gene: 9. Germline V gene lookup returns CDR1 MDHEN and CDR2 SYDVKM. The CDR3 contains 16 residues. The chain's CDR3 is CASGVESGSSYNEQFF. The CDR3 coding sequence is TGTGCCAGCGGAGTTGAGAGCGGGAGCTCCTACAATGAGCAGTTCTTC.

V and J are TRBV5-1 and TRBJ2-2; D remains ambiguous. The CDR3 loop spans 16 amino acids. Germline lookup yields CDR1 SGHRS and CDR2 YFSETQ. V was shortened by 4 bases and J by 0 bases, with 13 bases between the two germline ends. DNA of the CDR3: TGCGCCAGCAGCCCCCTGGGTAGGGCGAACACCGGGGAGCTGTTTTTT. It yields the protein CASSPLGRANTGELFF.

V is TRBV5-4 and J is TRBJ1-1; 9 positions agree with TRBD1. The CDR3 extends over 14 amino acids. Trimming at V came to 4 bases and at J to 3 bases, leaving 4 bases not matched to a gene. Germline values: CDR1 SGHNT, CDR2 YYREEE (reference sequence). The CDR3 DNA follows: TGTGCCAGCAGCCGGGGACAGGGTGACACTGAAGCTTTCTTT. Residues: CASSRGQGDTEAFF. The full variable domain, rest sourced from reference TRBV5-4 and TRBJ1-1, is ETGVTQSPTHLIKTRGQQVTLRCSSQSGHNTVSWYQQALGQGPQFIFQYYREEENGRGNFPPRFSGLQFPNYSSELNVNALELDDSALYLCASSRGQGDTEAFFGQGTRLTVV.

The count of this clone is one. The chain carries TRBV6-5 and TRBJ2-5; D might be TRBD2 (6 bases). The CDR3 covers 14 residues. CDR1 is MNHEY, CDR2 SVGAGI, per germline. Deletions cut 2 bases from V and 4 bases from J, with 11 bases between. The CDR3 DNA follows: TGTGCCAGCAGTTACGGGGGGTCGGGAGAGACCCAGTACTTC. Its protein is CASSYGGSGETQYF.

In this sample, this clone turned up once. V is TRBV5-6 and J is TRBJ2-7; tentative D call: TRBD1 (5 bases). The CDR3 contains 14 residues. Trimming left V 1 base short and J 3 bases short, with 11 bases between. Looked up from germline, CDR1 is SGHDT and CDR2 is YYEEEE. The CDR3 DNA reads TGTGCCAGCAGCTTGAGGGGCCCGGGCTACGAGCAGTACTTC. Protein: CASSLRGPGYEQYF.

The chain links TRBV10-2 to TRBJ2-1, with a weak D call TRBD2 (5 bases). Trimming cost V 8 bases and J 2 bases, with 13 bases left between them. Germline CDR1 reads WSHSY; CDR2 reads SAAADI. The CDR3 contains 14 residues. The CDR3 bases are TGCGCCAGCGGGTCTAAGAGGGCCTACAATGAGCAGTTCTTC. This sequence encodes CASGSKRAYNEQFF.

This rearrangement joins TRBV9 to TRBJ1-1; possibly TRBD1 for D (5 bases). Trimming cost V 5 bases and J 6 bases, with 14 bases left between them. This CDR3 comprises 13 residues. Germline loops: CDR1 SGDLS, CDR2 YYNGEE. The chain's CDR3 is CASSWGGEAEAFF. CDR3 in DNA: TGTGCCAGCAGTTGGGGGGGAGAGGCTGAAGCTTTCTTT.

The V call is TRBV5-6, the J call TRBJ1-2, with D unresolved. Germline loops: CDR1 SGHDT, CDR2 YYEEEE. The V gene lost 4 bases and the J gene lost 0 bases, with 4 bases spanning the gap. The CDR3 spans 12 residues. The DNA for the CDR3 is TGTGCCAGCAGCACGGCTAACTATGGCTACACCTTC. Protein: CASSTANYGYTF.

The rearrangement uses TRBV6-6 and TRBJ1-1; D gene uncertain. Trimming shortened V by 0 bases and J by 3 bases, and 11 bases separated the two germline ends. The CDR3 consists of 15 residues. The germline V gene has CDR1 MNHNY and CDR2 SVGAGI (reference sequence). CDR3 coding DNA: TGTGCCAGCAGTTACTCGATGGGGTTTGACACTGAAGCTTTCTTT. Protein product: CASSYSMGFDTEAFF.

The rearrangement links TRBV28 to TRBJ2-2, with a possible D match to TRBD1 (5 bases). The CDR3 is 15 residues long. Per the germline V gene, CDR1 is MDHEN and CDR2 is SYDVKM. V was shortened by 3 bases and J by 5 bases, with 13 bases between the two germline ends. DNA of the CDR3: TGTGCCAGCAGTTTGGTCAGGGCAGGAACCGGGGAGCTGTTTTTT. Encoded protein: CASSLVRAGTGELFF. Filled out from reference TRBV28 and TRBJ2-2, the complete variable domain reads DVKVTQSSRYLVKRTGEKVFLECVQDMDHENMFWYRQDPGLGLRLIYFSYDVKMKEKGDIPEGYSVSREKKERFSLILESASTNQTSMYLCASSLVRAGTGELFFGEGSRLTVL.

This chain uses TRBV7-3 with TRBJ2-1; TRBD2 matches at 13 bases. This CDR3 comprises 15 residues. Trimming cost V 5 bases and J 9 bases; bases outside gene matches: 7. Germline CDR1 SGHTA, CDR2 FQGTGA. CDR3 region: CASSQLAGGHGEQFF. The CDR3 region has the DNA TGTGCCAGCAGCCAACTAGCGGGAGGGCATGGTGAGCAGTTCTTC.